The clone carrying this T cell receptor beta chain is a singleton in its sample. Latent tuberculosis screening used tuberculin skin test and IGRA at entry. The assay was immunoSEQ multiplex PCR, and TCRdb's table has in-frame clones only and misses some. Of around 41,000 clones detected, around 94% appear once; the ten largest clones hold roughly 2%. The data are from a study of T cells in tuberculosis. Germline V gene sequence: CDR1 SGHNT, CDR2 YENEEA. CDR3 length: 13 residues. V lost 2 bases and J 8 bases, leaving 10 bases between the germline ends. Sequenced input: PBMCs. The sequence was collected from a donor aged 10 to 29 with latent tuberculosis or without tuberculosis infection. Some clones in this sample may be carry-over from other donors' samples. The chain joins TRBV11-3 to TRBJ2-1; D remains unclear. The CDR3 region is CASSLSRMDEQFF. The CDR3 DNA reads as TGTGCCAGCAGCTTATCCAGGATGGATGAGCAGTTCTTC.